What follows is one TCR beta chain and its context. Per the original methods: Estimates of nucleated cell counts were drawn from the amplification of reference gene primers. Assay used: immunoSEQ multiplex PCR; TCRdb lists only in-frame clones, some missing. Clonal size and the V and J genes are those of that table, whereas D and trimming came from the DNA. This table holds a few hundred thousand clones, around 88% found once. A Seattle source enrolled patients during active infection and followed them longitudinally. The data stem from a study of blood T cell repertoires in COVID-19. At the level of the study: Whether acute or convalescent, the COVID-19 samples came from the United States, Italy and Spain. From T cells, B-cell-depleted T cells, or PBMCs came the material, which was cDNA or gDNA.

The CDR3 is 17 residues long. V lost 0 bases, J lost 4 bases, and 7 bases stayed unmatched. Germline CDR1 is LNHNV and CDR2 is YYDKDF (reference sequence). The sequenced sample consisted of peripheral blood. The V gene is TRBV15, the J gene TRBJ1-5, with TRBD1 identical over 9 bases. The clonotype was recovered from a woman in her 30s with COVID-19, enrolled during active disease. In nucleotides, the CDR3 is TGTGCCACCAGCAGAGATTCGGCGGGACAGGGAAATCAGCCCCAGCATTTT. Translating it yields CATSRDSAGQGNQPQHF.